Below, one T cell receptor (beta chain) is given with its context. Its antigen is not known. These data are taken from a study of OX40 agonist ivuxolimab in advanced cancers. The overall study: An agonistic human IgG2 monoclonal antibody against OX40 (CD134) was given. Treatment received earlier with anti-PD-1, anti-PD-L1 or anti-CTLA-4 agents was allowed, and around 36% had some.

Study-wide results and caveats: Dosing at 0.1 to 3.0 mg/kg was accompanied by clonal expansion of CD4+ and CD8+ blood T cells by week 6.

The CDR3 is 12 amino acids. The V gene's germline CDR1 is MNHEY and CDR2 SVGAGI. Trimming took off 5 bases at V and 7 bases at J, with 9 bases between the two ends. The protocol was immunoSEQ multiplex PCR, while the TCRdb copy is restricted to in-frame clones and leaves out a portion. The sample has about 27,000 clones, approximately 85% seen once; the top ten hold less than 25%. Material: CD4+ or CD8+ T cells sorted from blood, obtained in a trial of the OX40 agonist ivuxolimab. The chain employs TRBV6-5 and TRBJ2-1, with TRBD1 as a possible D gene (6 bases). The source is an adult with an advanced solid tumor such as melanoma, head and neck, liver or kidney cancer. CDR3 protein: CASSDTGNEQFF. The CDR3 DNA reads TGTGCCAGCAGTGACACAGGGAATGAGCAGTTCTTC.